This TCR beta chain originates from a study of read filtering for tumor transcriptome and immune sequencing. General study results and limits: In IR-seq, single-read clonotypes were about 81.9% of clonotypes but about 3.5% of reads.

This CDR3 comprises 15 residues. V gave up 7 bases and J gave up 0 bases, with 12 bases separating them. From germline, CDR1 is LNHDA and CDR2 SQIVND (reference sequence). This clonotype was observed many times. Its antigen is as yet unknown. Molecular barcoded adaptors covering alpha/delta and beta/gamma chains were used on around 400 ng RNA. TCRdb recomputed calls from the reads with MiXCR, one row per CDR3 protein. The top ten hold more than 13% of the sample, which has tens of thousands of distinct CDR3 sequences, roughly 18% seen once. The sequence came from a donor aged 40 or over with multiple myeloma. This chain connects TRBV19 to TRBJ2-2; no clear D. Sequenced: a population of CD138-negative cells sorted from bone marrow. CDR3 in DNA: TGTGCCAGTAAGGGCGGAGCCGCGAACACCGGGGAGCTGTTTTTT. Amino acids: CASKGGAANTGELFF.